This TCR beta chain appears in the sequencing data of a study of T cell responses to AZD1222 COVID-19 vaccine (dated by TCRdb to about 2021). In terms of the full investigation: AZD1222 recipients given second doses at about 4 weeks or at about 12 weeks were pooled, since spike-specific TCR depth and breadth were not found to differ between the two schedules. TCR sequencing was performed for approximately 240 trial participants, of whom some 200 were given two doses of AZD1222 and around 26 were given two doses of MenACWY control vaccine. Trial participants were enrolled into age subgroups of 18-55, 56-69 and 70-plus years, which contained approximately 150, 30 and 60 TCR-sequenced participants, respectively. Broad study findings and their caveats: Reportedly, almost half of the unique spike-specific TCRs recognized epitopes lying outside the regions that are mutated in the B.1.351 and B.1.1.7 variants. Spike-specific TCR breadth and depth rose significantly after two AZD1222 doses compared with day 0 and with MenACWY recipients. Conclusions about previously exposed vaccinees are limited because only five to seven AZD1222 recipients were SARS-CoV-2 seropositive at baseline. The vaccine-associated CD4 TCRs covered the entire spike protein, and the dominant responses fell in regions 160-218 and 743-854. Because no day 14 peak-response samples were available, the repertoires could be characterized only after the peak T cell response. Participants were mostly white British and included more females than males, and it was suggested by the authors that clonal diversity may have been underestimated. The 56-69-year group was small, and its depth increase did not reach significance, likely because of low power.

As to this clone: Its antigen is not yet known. No much larger clonotype is one base removed from it; base qualities were not supplied.

The CDR3 regions of human TCRbeta chains were analyzed by immunosequencing. In the original analysis: Repertoire TCRs were checked for matches against a reference library of SARS-CoV-2-specific TCRs that had been generated using the MIRA antigen-specificity platform. Breadth was defined as the fraction of unique TCRs that were SARS-CoV-2-associated, and depth was defined as the fraction of total T cells that were SARS-CoV-2-associated. Each spike-specific TCR was assigned to its reactive spike region and to a CD4 or CD8 class using the MIRA data. Log10-transformed breadth and depth values were compared by one-way ANOVA with Sidak's multiple comparisons tests. TCRdb holds this immuneACCESS table with in-frame rearrangements only. Some clones are missing; in checked studies, unresolved V genes explain under half, and the rest has no known cause. V and J calls and clone size come straight from that table; D and trimming were deduced from the DNA. Within this sample are around 110,000 clones, with 85% to 95% of them counted one time only. The ten largest clones add up to just under 3% of the sample.

Taken with the paper, the label for time point translates to: baseline before first vaccination. Samples from vaccinated people were obtained from the UK trials COV001 and COV002, which included a single-blind randomized controlled phase 2/3 trial of AZD1222 (ChAdOx1 nCoV-19) in healthy adults. Trial participant PBMC samples were collected at day 0 and day 28 after the second dose for TCRbeta chain sequencing. The CDR1 and CDR2 encoded by the germline V gene (reference sequence) are MNHNY and SVGAGI. Cut back by 10 bases and 6 bases, the V and J ends lie 19 bases apart. From cysteine to phenylalanine, the CDR3 is 14 amino acids long. Only CDR3 DNA is held: 42 bases, read in frame from base 1.

This sequence uses TRBV6-6 and TRBJ1-5; the D gene is not confidently resolved. This TCR was recovered from an adult in good health. Specimen: peripheral blood, collected on day 0 of AZD1222 vaccination. The sequence in DNA is TGTGCCATCAGAGGAAGGGATGATGTTCAGCCCCAGCATTTT. Translated, this gives CAIRGRDDVQPQHF.